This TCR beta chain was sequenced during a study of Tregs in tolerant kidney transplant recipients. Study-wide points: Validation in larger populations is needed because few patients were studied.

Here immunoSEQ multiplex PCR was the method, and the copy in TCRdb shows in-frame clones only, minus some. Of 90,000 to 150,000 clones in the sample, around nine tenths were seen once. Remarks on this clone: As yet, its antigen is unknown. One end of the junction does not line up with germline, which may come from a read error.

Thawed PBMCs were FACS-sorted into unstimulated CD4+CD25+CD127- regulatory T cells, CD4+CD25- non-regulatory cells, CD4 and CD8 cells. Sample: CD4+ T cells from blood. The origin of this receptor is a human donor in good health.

CDR3 sequence: CASSPGTSGTNGLF. The CDR3 nucleotides are TGTGCCAGCTCACCGGGGACTAGCGGGACCAACGGTCTCTTC. The chain recombines TRBV18 with TRBJ2-1; 13 nucleotides line up with TRBD2. The CDR3 extends over 14 amino acids. Germline CDR1 is KGHSH and CDR2 is LQKENI.